A selection of T cell receptor beta chains follows, all from one sample in a study of blood T cell repertoires in COVID-19. Clones were sequenced by immunoSEQ multiplex PCR, and TCRdb holds only the in-frame ones, with some missing. The data hold nearly 110,000 clones, with approximately 88% observed a single time. Sequencing was performed on peripheral blood. Receptor source: a human donor in a cohort sampled during active COVID-19. Each CDR3 is given with its conserved first and last residue. A D gene is named only where the DNA matches it firmly. Only part of the rows carry a size: once, few, many, or a class if the clone is expanded.

j_call | d_call | clone_size | v_call | cdr3_nt | cdr3_aa
TRBJ1-1 | . | . | TRBV25-1 | TGTGCCAGCAAGGACAGTTACATGAACACTGAAGCTTTCTTT | CASKDSYMNTEAFF
TRBJ1-1 | TRBD1 | . | TRBV6-2/TRBV6-3 | TGTGCCAGCAGCGGACAGGTGAACACTGAAGCTTTCTTT | CASSGQVNTEAFF
TRBJ1-3 | . | . | TRBV30 | TGTGCCTGGACGGCGGGCTCTGGAAACACCATATATTTT | CAWTAGSGNTIYF
TRBJ1-4 | . | few | TRBV11-1 | TGTGCCAGCAGCTTACGGAGAACCGGGGAACTGTTTTTT | CASSLRRTGELFF
TRBJ2-1 | . | . | TRBV19 | TGTGCCACCGCTAGACTAGATCCCAACAATGAGCAGTTCTTC | CATARLDPNNEQFF
TRBJ2-2 | TRBD2 | few | TRBV5-1 | TGCGCCAGCAGCTTTAGCGGGAGAGATACCGGGGAGCTGTTTTTT | CASSFSGRDTGELFF
TRBJ2-7 | TRBD1 | . | TRBV19 | TGTGCCAGTAGTCCGGGACAGGTAACCTACGAGCAGTACTTC | CASSPGQVTYEQYF
TRBJ2-1 | . | . | TRBV10-3 | TGTGCCATCAGTGAGGGGCAACCCTACAATGAGCAGTTCTTC | CAISEGQPYNEQFF
TRBJ2-1 | . | . | TRBV19 | TGTGCCAGTACCCCGCACAGGGAACCCTACAATGAGCAGTTCTTC | CASTPHREPYNEQFF
TRBJ1-6 | TRBD1 | once | TRBV19 | TGTGCCAGCAGACAGGGAACTAATTCACCCCTCCACTTT | CASRQGTNSPLHF
TRBJ1-5 | . | few | TRBV19 | TGTGCCAGTAGTATATACAATCAGCCCCAGCATTTT | CASSIYNQPQHF
TRBJ1-4 | . | few | TRBV7-8 | TGTGCCAGCAGCACGCAAAGGACAGTTAATGAAAAACTGTTTTTT | CASSTQRTVNEKLFF
TRBJ2-1 | . | . | TRBV10-3 | TGTGCCATCAGTGAGTCAAATGGGGGGTCCGGGGGAAAGCAGTTCTTC | CAISESNGGSGGKQFF
TRBJ1-1 | TRBD1 | . | TRBV5-1 | TGCGCCAGCAGCTTGGCCGGGACAGATAACACTGAAGCTTTCTTT | CASSLAGTDNTEAFF
TRBJ1-1 | TRBD1 | . | TRBV11-2 | TGTGCCAGCAGCTCCGGGACAGAGAACACTGAAGCTTTCTTT | CASSSGTENTEAFF
TRBJ1-5 | . | . | TRBV28 | TGTGCCAGCAGATCTACAGGGCCCTGGCCCCAGCATTTT | CASRSTGPWPQHF
TRBJ2-5 | TRBD2 | . | TRBV5-1 | TGCGCCAGCAGCGTTAGCGGGAGTGTCGAGACCCAGTACTTC | CASSVSGSVETQYF
TRBJ2-7 | TRBD2 | . | TRBV12-3/TRBV12-4 | TGTGCCAGCAGTTCGGGACTAGACTACGAGCAGTACTTC | CASSSGLDYEQYF
TRBJ2-2 | . | . | TRBV5-8 | TGTGCCAGCAGCTTGAAGGGAGCCGGGGAGCTGTTTTTT | CASSLKGAGELFF
TRBJ2-5 | TRBD2 | . | TRBV6-2/TRBV6-3 | TGTGCCAGCAGTTATTCCGGGACTAGCGGAGCACAAGAGACCCAGTACTTC | CASSYSGTSGAQETQYF
TRBJ2-4 | TRBD1 | few | TRBV6-5 | TGTGCCAGCAGTTACGGGACAGGGGGCGTCGAATACATTCAGTACTTC | CASSYGTGGVEYIQYF
TRBJ1-4 | . | few | TRBV11-2 | TGTGCCAGCAGAATTGATCCACTTTTCGAAAAACTGTTTTTT | CASRIDPLFEKLFF
TRBJ2-7 | TRBD1 | . | TRBV19 | TGTGCCAGAGGACAGGGGTTGATATTCCACGAGCAGTACTTC | CARGQGLIFHEQYF
TRBJ1-3 | . | once | TRBV7-2 | TGTGCCAGCAGCTACAGCCGTTCGCTCTCTGGAAACACCATATATTTT | CASSYSRSLSGNTIYF
TRBJ1-3 | . | . | TRBV6-5 | TGTGCCAGCAGTTACTCGAGGCAGGGCTCTGGAAACACCATATATTTT | CASSYSRQGSGNTIYF
TRBJ1-5 | TRBD1 | . | TRBV3-1/TRBV3-2 | TGTGCCAGCAGCCAAGGGACAGGGGGCGGCAATCAGCCCCAGCATTTT | CASSQGTGGGNQPQHF
TRBJ1-2 | TRBD1 | few | TRBV6-5 | TGTGCCAGCAGCCCACAGGGGGGGGGCGAAGGCTACACCTTC | CASSPQGGGEGYTF
TRBJ2-7 | TRBD2 | . | TRBV6-2/TRBV6-3 | TGTGCCAGCAGCCCGTTACGAGCGGGAGGGTATGATGAGCAGTACTTC | CASSPLRAGGYDEQYF
TRBJ1-6 | . | . | TRBV19 | TGTGCCGTTTGGGCCGGGGAGTATAATTCACCCCTCCACTTT | CAVWAGEYNSPLHF
TRBJ2-7 | TRBD1 | . | TRBV28 | TGTGCCAGCAGTCCTATGCCCTGGGACAGCTACGAGCAGTACTTC | CASSPMPWDSYEQYF
TRBJ2-3 | TRBD2 | . | TRBV11-2 | TGTGCCAGCAGCTCCGAGACTAGCGTAGGAACTACGCAGTATTTT | CASSSETSVGTTQYF
TRBJ2-1 | TRBD1 | . | TRBV11-2 | TGTGCCAGCAGTTACGGACAGGGCTCCTACAATGAGCAGTTCTTC | CASSYGQGSYNEQFF
TRBJ2-1 | . | once | TRBV7-9 | TGTGCCAGCAGCTTCAGTAGCGGAACAATCAGTGAGCAGTTCTTC | CASSFSSGTISEQFF
TRBJ2-1 | TRBD1 | . | TRBV7-2 | TGTGCCAGCATAGAGAACCGGGACAGCTACAATGAGCAGTTCTTC | CASIENRDSYNEQFF
TRBJ2-2 | TRBD1 | few | TRBV7-9 | TGTGCCAGCAGCTTAGCGACAGGGTACACCGGGGAGCTGTTTTTT | CASSLATGYTGELFF
TRBJ1-2 | . | . | TRBV3-1/TRBV3-2 | TGTGCCAGCAGACCACAGGGTGGGAATGGCTACACCTTC | CASRPQGGNGYTF
TRBJ2-2 | TRBD2 | . | TRBV6-5 | TGTGCCAGCAGAGCGGGGGCGAACACCGGGGAGCTGTTTTTT | CASRAGANTGELFF
TRBJ2-2 | TRBD1 | . | TRBV19 | TGTGCCAGTAGTGTCCGGACAGGGATGAACACCGGGGAGCTGTTTTTT | CASSVRTGMNTGELFF